This is a list of T cell receptor beta chains from one sample in a study of molecular identifiers for immune sequencing clone quantification. TCRdb re-derived calls from the PCR reads in MiXCR, one entry per CDR3 protein. The table has fewer than 70,000 distinct CDR3 sequences, over 15% seen once. Sequencing input: naive CD8+ T cells from blood, with Jurkat cell RNA spiked in. Source of these receptors: a human donor in good health. Some libraries in this study had Jurkat cell RNA spiked in. CDR3s include the opening cysteine and the closing phenylalanine or tryptophan. D genes are given only for firm matches. For some rows the clone size is stated as once, few or many, or as a class when expanded; others skip it.

v_call	j_call	clone_size	d_call	cdr3_nt	cdr3_aa
TRBV20-1	TRBJ2-7	many	NA	TGCAGTGCTAGAGATTTAAGCTATATGGGAGTATACGAGCAGTACTTC	CSARDLSYMGVYEQYF
TRBV4-1	TRBJ2-1	NA	TRBD2	TGCGCCGGCAGCCAAGTATTAGCGGGTGACTATTACAATGAGCAGTTCTTC	CAGSQVLAGDYYNEQFF
TRBV27	TRBJ2-1	many	NA	TGTGCCAGCAGTTTCATACTCCCCGAACAGATCAATGAGCAGTTCTTC	CASSFILPEQINEQFF
TRBV11-2	TRBJ2-7	many	NA	TGTGCCAGCAGCTTCAAAGGGCCGGCCTACGAGCAGTACTTC	CASSFKGPAYEQYF
TRBV20-1	TRBJ2-1	many	NA	TGCAGTGCTAGAGATGGAGGCGGCTACAATGAGCAGTTCTTC	CSARDGGGYNEQFF
TRBV19	TRBJ2-1	few	TRBD2	TGTGCCAGTAGTATCGCTCTAGCGGGAGGCAATGAGCAGTTCTTC	CASSIALAGGNEQFF
TRBV27	TRBJ1-1	NA	NA	TGTGCCAGCAGTAGCGGCCGCACTGAAGCTTTCTTT	CASSSGRTEAFF
TRBV6-2/TRBV6-3	TRBJ2-1	many	NA	TGTGCCAGCAGTACGACTACCTCCTACAATGAGCAGTTCTTC	CASSTTTSYNEQFF
TRBV6-1	TRBJ2-3	many	NA	TGTGCCAGCAATCGGAGGGAATACACAGATACGCAGTATTTT	CASNRREYTDTQYF
TRBV29-1	TRBJ2-7	many	TRBD2	TGCAGCGTGGAGGTATGGCGGGAGGCGACCTACGAGCAGTACTTC	CSVEVWREATYEQYF
TRBV5-1	TRBJ2-6	many	NA	TGCGCCAGCAGCTATCGGGACACTACTTCCTTTAGCTCTGGGGCCAACGTCCTGACTTTC	CASSYRDTTSFSSGANVLTF
TRBV4-2	TRBJ2-1	many	NA	TGTGCCAGCAGCCAAGTCGAGTCGGGGGATGAGCAGTTCTTC	CASSQVESGDEQFF
TRBV2	TRBJ1-1	many	TRBD1	TGTGCCAGCAACGTCCCACAGGGGACTGAAGCTTTCTTT	CASNVPQGTEAFF
TRBV20-1	TRBJ2-2	many	NA	TGCAGTGCCTGGACTTCCACCGGGGAGCTGTTTTTT	CSAWTSTGELFF
TRBV4-2	TRBJ2-7	many	NA	TGTGCCAGCAGCCAAGATTGGGGAGAACTTGAGCAGTACTTC	CASSQDWGELEQYF
TRBV14	TRBJ2-7	many	NA	TGTGCCAGCAGTCATCCGGGACAACACTACGAGCAGTACTTC	CASSHPGQHYEQYF
TRBV24-1	TRBJ1-2	NA	NA	TGTGCCACCAGTGATTGGGCGCCGTCTAACTATGGCTACACCTTC	CATSDWAPSNYGYTF
TRBV4-1	TRBJ2-2	many	NA	TGCGCCAGCAGCCCAAGGGACGCCTCGAACACCGGGGAGCTGTTTTTT	CASSPRDASNTGELFF
TRBV9	TRBJ1-2	many	NA	TGTGCCAGCAGTTTAGGGACTCCCTATGGCTACACCTTC	CASSLGTPYGYTF
TRBV27	TRBJ2-1	NA	NA	TGTGCCAGCAGTTTATCGTGGGAGTTCAATGAGCAGTTCTTC	CASSLSWEFNEQFF
TRBV7-7	TRBJ2-2	many	NA	TGTGCCAGCAGCCCGAATAGACAGCTTAACACCGGGGAGCTGTTTTTT	CASSPNRQLNTGELFF
TRBV11-2	TRBJ2-1	many	NA	TGTGCCAGCAGCCAGATCGCCGGGGATGAGCAGTTCTTC	CASSQIAGDEQFF
TRBV7-9	TRBJ2-5	many	NA	TGTGCCAGCAGCTTAGATGTCCAGCAGCTAGAGACCCAGTACTTC	CASSLDVQQLETQYF
TRBV13	TRBJ2-3	many	TRBD2	TGTGCCAGCAGAGCGGGAGGGCCGACAGATACGCAGTATTTT	CASRAGGPTDTQYF